The clone carrying this TCR beta chain was counted at least ten times. The antigen remains undetermined. PBMCs were isolated from a 10 ml sample of fresh peripheral blood. Germline assignment: CDR1 SGHRS and CDR2 YFSETQ. The CDR3 is made up of 14 amino acids. V gave up 5 bases and J gave up 2 bases, with 14 bases separating them. For repertoire sequencing, the TCR beta CDR3 regions were amplified from RNA transcripts. HTBI primers were used in a first-round RT-PCR, which preceded a second-round multiplex PCR. TCRdb ran MiXCR on the multiplex PCR reads and lists one entry per CDR3 protein. The sample yields a few hundred thousand distinct CDR3 sequences, about a sixth seen once. This entry comes from a study of Graves' ophthalmopathy and Graves' hyperthyroidism. Study results and caveats: Sensitivity reached 70% to 71% and specificity roughly 72% when the model predicted ophthalmopathy progression. Among thyroid clonotypes expanded above 0.001 frequency, most also appeared in blood.

This TCR was recovered from a woman under 30 with Graves' ophthalmopathy. Input material: peripheral blood. The chain recombines TRBV5-1 with TRBJ2-7; a weak D match, TRBD2 (5 bases). CDR3 in DNA: TGCGCCAGCAGAATCGGGGTGGGCCCCTACGAGCAGTACTTC. Amino acids: CASRIGVGPYEQYF.